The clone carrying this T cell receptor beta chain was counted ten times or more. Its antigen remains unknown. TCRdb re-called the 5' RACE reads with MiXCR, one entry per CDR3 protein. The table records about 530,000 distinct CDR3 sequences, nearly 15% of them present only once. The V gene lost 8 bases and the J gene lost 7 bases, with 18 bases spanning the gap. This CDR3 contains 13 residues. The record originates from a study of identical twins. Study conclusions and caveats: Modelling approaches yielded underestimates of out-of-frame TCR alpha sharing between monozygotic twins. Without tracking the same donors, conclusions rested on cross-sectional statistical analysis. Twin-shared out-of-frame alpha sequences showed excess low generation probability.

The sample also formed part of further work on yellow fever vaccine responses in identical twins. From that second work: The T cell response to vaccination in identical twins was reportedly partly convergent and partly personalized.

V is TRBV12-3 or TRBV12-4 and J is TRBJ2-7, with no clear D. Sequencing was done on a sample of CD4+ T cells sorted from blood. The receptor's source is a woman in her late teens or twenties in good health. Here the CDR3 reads CASAHARPAEQYF. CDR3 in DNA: TGTGCCAGCGCCCACGCACGACCGGCAGAGCAGTACTTC.